The 31 T cell receptor beta chains reported below all come from one sample, sequenced in a study of blood T cell repertoires in COVID-19. Libraries were prepared by immunoSEQ multiplex PCR; TCRdb keeps only in-frame clonotypes and omits some of them. The repertoire holds 130,000 to 150,000 clones, with around 86% as singletons. Sequenced input: PBMCs or T cells enriched from blood (not recorded which). Source of these receptors: a man in his 60s who had recovered from COVID-19.

V usage is TRBV4-2 and J usage is TRBJ2-2; unclear D gene. Germline V gene lookup returns CDR1 LGHNA and CDR2 YNFKEQ. V was cut by 0 bases and J by 6 bases, with 11 bases left in between. This CDR3 contains 15 residues. The CDR3 DNA follows: TGTGCCAGCAGCCAAGACCCGAGCGCGGCCGGGGAGCTGTTTTTT. Translating gives CASSQDPSAAGELFF.

This chain connects TRBV24-1 to TRBJ2-7, with D possibly matching TRBD1 (5 bases). V was clipped by 9 bases and J by 5 bases, with 16 bases between them. The CDR3 is 13 amino acids. CDR1 KGHDR and CDR2 SFDVKD come from the germline V gene. The CDR3 bases are TGTGCCACCCCTTGGACACGGGTGGACGAGCAGTACTTC. Its protein product is CATPWTRVDEQYF.

V usage is TRBV28 and J usage is TRBJ2-1; 11 bases map to TRBD2. CDR1 and CDR2 from the germline V gene are MDHEN and SYDVKM. The CDR3 totals 16 residues. V shed 4 bases, J shed 2 bases, and the junction held 4 bases outside the gene matches. CDR3 residues: CASSSLAGAPYNEQFF. The CDR3 DNA reads as TGTGCCAGCAGTTCACTAGCGGGAGCCCCCTACAATGAGCAGTTCTTC. The full variable domain, in which reference TRBV28 and TRBJ2-1 provide the parts outside the CDR3, is DVKVTQSSRYLVKRTGEKVFLECVQDMDHENMFWYRQDPGLGLRLIYFSYDVKMKEKGDIPEGYSVSREKKERFSLILESASTNQTSMYLCASSSLAGAPYNEQFFGPGTRLTVL.

Only a few counts were recorded for this clone. The same CDR3 is also encoded by other DNA sequences in this sample. The chain uses TRBV3-1 (or the pseudogene TRBV3-2) and TRBJ1-5, with D hard to call. The CDR3 sequence is 14 residues long. Looked up from germline, CDR1 is LGHDT and CDR2 is YNNKEL (reference sequence). V dropped 0 bases and J dropped 1 base, with 4 bases sitting between them. CDR3 amino acids: CASSQDRSNQPQHF. In nucleotides, the CDR3 is TGTGCCAGCAGCCAAGATAGAAGCAATCAGCCCCAGCATTTT.

The CDR3 reads CASSLEHSYEQYF. The CDR3 coding sequence is TGTGCCAGCAGCTTAGAACACTCCTACGAGCAGTACTTC. The chain links TRBV11-2 to TRBJ2-7, with unresolved D. The ends were cut back, 0 bases at V and 0 bases at J, with 3 bases in the middle. Germline values: CDR1 SGHAT, CDR2 FQNNGV. The length of the CDR3 is 13 residues.

V gene TRBV28 combines with J gene TRBJ1-5; tentatively, D is TRBD1 (5 bases). The V end was cut by 3 bases, the J end by 0 bases, with 12 bases between. Germline V gene sequence: CDR1 MDHEN, CDR2 SYDVKM. The CDR3 consists of 16 residues. The CDR3 loop reads CASSFRQPYSNQPQHF. The CDR3, as DNA: TGTGCCAGCAGTTTCCGACAGCCCTATAGCAATCAGCCCCAGCATTTT.

The gene calls are TRBV4-1 and TRBJ2-7; 7 bases align to TRBD1. The trim removed 4 bases at V and 3 bases at J, leaving 6 bases unmatched. This CDR3 is 14 amino acids long. The V gene's germline CDR1 is MGHRA and CDR2 YSYEKL. The CDR3 DNA is TGCGCCAGCAGCCTACCGGGACAGCACTACGAGCAGTACTTC. Encoded protein: CASSLPGQHYEQYF.

This clone turned up a few times. J is TRBJ1-1 and V is TRBV6-5, with D perhaps TRBD1 (6 bases). V was trimmed by 4 bases and J by 0 bases, leaving 12 bases between them. This CDR3 has 15 amino acids. Germline assignment: CDR1 MNHEY and CDR2 SVGAGI. CDR3 coding DNA: TGTGCCAGCAGTTGGGAGACAGGTATGAACACTGAAGCTTTCTTT. It codes for CASSWETGMNTEAFF.

There are a few counts of this clone. The V and J genes are TRBV5-1 and TRBJ1-2; D not certain. The V end was cut by 4 bases, the J end by 6 bases, with 13 bases between. In germline, CDR1 is SGHRS, CDR2 YFSETQ. The CDR3 totals 13 residues. The CDR3 sequence: CASSGGPADGYTF. CDR3 sequence (DNA): TGCGCCAGCAGCGGAGGACCCGCAGATGGCTACACCTTC.

This clone occurred once. The rearrangement links TRBV11-2 to TRBJ1-4, with D possibly TRBD1 on 6 matching bases. Germline V lookup: CDR1 SGHAT, CDR2 FQNNGV. CDR3 length equals 15 residues. V lost 5 bases and J lost 8, with 18 bases in between. The CDR3 here is CASSRNREGGEKLFF. Written as DNA, the CDR3 is TGTGCCAGCAGCCGCAACAGGGAGGGAGGCGAAAAACTGTTTTTT.

The V call is TRBV7-6, the J call TRBJ2-7; 12 bases line up with TRBD1. The J segment lost 5 bases and the V segment lost 4 bases, leaving 6 bases of the junction unmatched. Germline loops: CDR1 SGHVS, CDR2 FNYEAQ. The CDR3 totals 15 residues. CDR3 in DNA: TGTGCCAGCAGCTCCCCGGGACAGGGGGCGAACGAGCAGTACTTC. Its protein is CASSSPGQGANEQYF.

This chain connects TRBV19 to TRBJ1-4, with D unclear. The CDR3 spans 15 residues. V lost 3 bases and J lost 0, with 8 bases in between. CDR1 is LNHDA, CDR2 SQIVND, per germline (reference sequence). The chain's CDR3 is CASSMVGATNEKLFF. The CDR3 DNA follows: TGTGCCAGTAGTATGGTCGGGGCAACTAATGAAAAACTGTTTTTT.

V and J are TRBV4-2 and TRBJ1-2; unclear D gene. Germline loops: CDR1 LGHNA, CDR2 YNFKEQ. V was cut by 1 base and J by 5 bases, with 14 bases left in between. This CDR3 has 15 residues. As DNA, the CDR3 is TGTGCCAGCAGCCAAGCTCGGAACACTAGATATGGCTACACCTTC. It translates to CASSQARNTRYGYTF.

This clone was seen more than once but under ten times. This rearrangement joins TRBV5-1 to TRBJ1-3, with no clear D. Germline V CDR1 and CDR2: SGHRS, YFSETQ. The CDR3 has 15 amino acids. Trimming stripped 0 bases from V and 0 bases from J, with 7 bases between. The CDR3 region is CASSLAVSSGNTIYF. The DNA for the CDR3 is TGCGCCAGCAGCTTGGCAGTAAGCTCTGGAAACACCATATATTTT. The full variable domain, completed using reference TRBV5-1 and TRBJ1-3, is KAGVTQTPRYLIKTRGQQVTLSCSPISGHRSVSWYQQTPGQGLQFLFEYFSETQRNKGNFPGRFSGRQFSNSRSEMNVSTLELGDSALYLCASSLAVSSGNTIYFGEGSWLTVV.

The chain carries TRBV5-1 and TRBJ2-7; D not resolved. Germline values: CDR1 SGHRS, CDR2 YFSETQ. With 3 bases removed from V and 3 bases from J, the gap between germline ends came to 19 bases. The length of the CDR3 is 16 residues. CDR3 protein: CASSSLSPAGSYEQYF. The CDR3 coding sequence is TGCGCCAGCAGCTCCCTTTCCCCAGCAGGAAGCTACGAGCAGTACTTC.

This clone was seen just once. The rearrangement uses TRBV3-1 (or the pseudogene TRBV3-2) and TRBJ1-4, with D uncertain. Deletions cut 4 bases from V and 5 bases from J, with 14 bases between. The germline gives CDR1 LGHDT, CDR2 YNNKEL (reference sequence). The CDR3 has 15 amino acids. CDR3 sequence (DNA): TGTGCCAGCAGCCCCTCGGTCGCTAGAAATGAAAAACTGTTTTTT. Encoded protein: CASSPSVARNEKLFF.

The J gene is TRBJ1-5, the V gene TRBV19; D is unresolved. V lost 5 bases to trimming and J lost 9 bases, with 8 bases between them. Germline V gives CDR1 LNHDA, CDR2 SQIVND (reference sequence). CDR3 length equals 11 residues. CDR3 in DNA: TGTGCCAGTAGTCCCGGTGGGCCCCAGCATTTT. This sequence encodes CASSPGGPQHF.

This chain uses TRBV4-1 with TRBJ1-1; D unresolved. Trimming removed 1 base from V and 3 bases from J, with 12 bases in between. This CDR3 has 15 residues. From germline, CDR1 is MGHRA and CDR2 YSYEKL. The CDR3 DNA reads TGCGCCAGCAGCCAAGGTCAGGCAATGGACACTGAAGCTTTCTTT. The encoded protein is CASSQGQAMDTEAFF.

CDR3: CASSLPGQGKGSSYNEQFF. The CDR3 DNA sequence: TGTGCCAGCAGTCTTCCAGGACAGGGGAAGGGCAGCTCCTACAATGAGCAGTTCTTC. This chain connects TRBV2 to TRBJ2-1; 9 positions agree with TRBD1. Germline CDR1 and CDR2: SNHLY and FYNNEI. The J segment lost 0 bases and the V segment lost 5 bases, leaving 14 bases of the junction unmatched. CDR3 length equals 19 residues.

The J gene is TRBJ1-1, the V gene TRBV4-1, with a weak D call TRBD1 (5 bases). The length of the CDR3 is 15 residues. With 1 base removed from V and 5 bases from J, the gap between germline ends came to 14 bases. The germline gives CDR1 MGHRA, CDR2 YSYEKL. The DNA for the CDR3 is TGCGCCAGCAGCCAAGCTCATCAGGGTAGGACTGAAGCTTTCTTT. Protein: CASSQAHQGRTEAFF.

This chain uses TRBV5-6 with TRBJ1-1; D gene uncertain. Trimming shortened V by 4 bases and J by 0 bases, and 10 bases separated the two germline ends. This CDR3 is 14 amino acids long. CDR1 and CDR2 (germline): SGHDT, YYEEEE. The CDR3 region has the DNA TGTGCCAGCAGCGAAAGAGGAGTGAACACTGAAGCTTTCTTT. Its protein is CASSERGVNTEAFF.

CDR3 bases: TGTGCCAGTAGTGGTTGGGGGCAGTTTAACACTGAAGCTTTCTTT. Translated: CASSGWGQFNTEAFF. The chain joins TRBV19 to TRBJ1-1; D perhaps matches TRBD1 (6 bases). V lost 5 bases, J lost 2 bases, and 15 bases lay in between. The CDR3 sequence is 15 residues long. Germline CDR1 reads LNHDA; CDR2 reads SQIVND (reference sequence).

This clone was detected once. The chain is built from TRBV2 and TRBJ1-2; D is unresolved. Trimming took off 6 bases at V and 7 bases at J, with 15 bases between the two ends. The CDR3 has 13 amino acids. Germline CDR1 is SNHLY and CDR2 is FYNNEI. The CDR3 region has the DNA TGTGCCAGCAGCACCCAATATGGAGGTGGCTACACCTTC. This gives the protein CASSTQYGGGYTF.

The rearrangement uses TRBV27 and TRBJ2-2, with 7 bases identical to TRBD1. Germline CDR1 reads MNHEY; CDR2 reads SMNVEV (reference sequence). Unmatched junction bases numbered 4, after V lost 8 bases and J lost 1 base. CDR3 length equals 14 residues. This CDR3 is CASHRTGNTGELFF. CDR3 DNA: TGTGCCAGCCACAGGACAGGGAACACCGGGGAGCTGTTTTTT.

CDR3 loop: CASRSWTGSGNTIYF. The CDR3 region has the DNA TGTGCCAGCAGGTCCTGGACAGGGTCTGGAAACACCATATATTTT. The chain recombines TRBV7-9 with TRBJ1-3; 8 nucleotides match TRBD1. Germline V gene data show CDR1 as SEHNR and CDR2 as FQNEAQ (reference sequence). V lost 6 bases to trimming and J lost 1 base; unmatched junction nucleotides: 5. There are 15 residues in the CDR3.

This clone occurred once. The chain carries TRBV2 and TRBJ2-7, with unresolved D. This CDR3 region has 12 residues. Trimming removed 8 bases from V and 2 bases from J, with 10 bases in between. Germline loops: CDR1 SNHLY, CDR2 FYNNEI. The CDR3 loop is CASLEQTYEQYF. DNA of the CDR3: TGTGCCAGCCTGGAGCAGACCTACGAGCAGTACTTC.

This rearrangement joins TRBV7-6 to TRBJ2-2; TRBD1 might be the D (5 bases). In germline, CDR1 is SGHVS, CDR2 FNYEAQ. V was shortened by 2 bases and J by 6 bases, with 7 bases between the two germline ends. CDR3 length: 13 residues. The DNA for the CDR3 is TGTGCCAGCAGCTTACCCAGGGCCGGGGAGCTGTTTTTT. It is translated as CASSLPRAGELFF.

V and J are TRBV3-1 (or the pseudogene TRBV3-2) and TRBJ2-2; 8 bases are a match to TRBD2. The length of the CDR3 is 16 residues. Losses at the gene ends were 2 bases for V and 6 bases for J; bases not matched to a gene: 8. From germline, CDR1 is LGHDT and CDR2 YNNKEL (reference sequence). The CDR3 loop is CASSQTSGRNAGELFF. The CDR3, as DNA: TGTGCCAGCAGCCAAACTAGCGGACGTAACGCCGGGGAGCTGTTTTTT.

The chain employs TRBV18 and TRBJ1-5; D is unclear. The CDR3 runs to 14 residues. V was trimmed by 1 base and J by 6 bases, leaving 10 bases between them. Per the germline V gene, CDR1 is KGHSH and CDR2 is LQKENI. As DNA, the CDR3 is TGTGCCAGCTCACCACAGGGAGGGTCTCAGCCCCAGCATTTT. Its protein is CASSPQGGSQPQHF.

This chain links TRBV18 with TRBJ1-2, with D possibly TRBD1 on 5 matching bases. Trimming shortened V by 5 bases and J by 4 bases, and 11 bases separated the two germline ends. There are 13 residues in the CDR3. CDR1 is KGHSH and CDR2 is LQKENI in the germline V gene. CDR3 DNA sequence: TGTGCCAGCTCATCCGACAGAATCTATGGCTACACCTTC. It yields the protein CASSSDRIYGYTF.

The chain couples TRBV5-1 to TRBJ2-5; 8 nucleotides line up with TRBD1. V shed 4 bases and J 5 bases; nucleotides not matched to a gene: 4. CDR1 and CDR2 (germline): SGHRS, YFSETQ. The CDR3 spans 13 residues. The CDR3 region is CASSTDRVETQYF. The CDR3 coding sequence is TGCGCCAGCAGCACGGACAGGGTCGAGACCCAGTACTTC.